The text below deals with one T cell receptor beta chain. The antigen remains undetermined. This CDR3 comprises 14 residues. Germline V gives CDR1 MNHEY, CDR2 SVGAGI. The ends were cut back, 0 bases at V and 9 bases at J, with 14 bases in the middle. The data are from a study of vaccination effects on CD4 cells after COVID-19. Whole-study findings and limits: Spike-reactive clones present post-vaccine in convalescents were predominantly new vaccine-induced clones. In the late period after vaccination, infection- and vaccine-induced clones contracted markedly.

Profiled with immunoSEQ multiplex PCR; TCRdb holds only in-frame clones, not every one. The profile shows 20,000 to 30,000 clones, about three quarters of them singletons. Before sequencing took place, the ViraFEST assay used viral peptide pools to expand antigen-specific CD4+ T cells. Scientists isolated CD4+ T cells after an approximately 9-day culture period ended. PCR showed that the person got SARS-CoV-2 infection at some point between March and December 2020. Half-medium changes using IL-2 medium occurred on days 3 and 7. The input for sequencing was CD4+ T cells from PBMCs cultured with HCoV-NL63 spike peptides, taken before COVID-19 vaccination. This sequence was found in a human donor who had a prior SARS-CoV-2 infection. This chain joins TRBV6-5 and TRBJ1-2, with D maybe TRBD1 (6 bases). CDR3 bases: TGTGCCAGCAGTTACTCGATTGGGGGCATCCGCTACACCTTC. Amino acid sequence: CASSYSIGGIRYTF.